The rows below give T cell receptor beta chains drawn from one sample of a study of blood T cell repertoires in COVID-19. Clones were read by immunoSEQ multiplex PCR, and TCRdb kept only the in-frame ones, dropping some. This table holds fewer than 400,000 clones, roughly 90% found once. Sample: PBMCs or T cells enriched from blood (not recorded which). These receptors all come from a man aged 60-69 years who had recovered from COVID-19. CDR3s include the opening cysteine and the closing phenylalanine or tryptophan. A D gene is named only where the DNA matches it firmly. Not all rows give a size; the values are once, few, many and, for expanded clones, a class.

TRBJ2-7,TRBD2,-,TRBV7-9,CASSRASGGYEQYF,TGTGCCAGCAGCCGGGCTAGCGGGGGGTACGAGCAGTACTTC
TRBJ2-3,-,once,TRBV3-1/TRBV3-2,CASSQARARADTQYF,TGTGCCAGCAGCCAAGCCAGGGCCAGGGCAGATACGCAGTATTTT
TRBJ2-1,-,once,TRBV28,CASSGVGRNEQFF,TGTGCCAGCAGTGGGGTGGGGAGGAATGAGCAGTTCTTC
TRBJ1-3,-,-,TRBV5-1,CASSPSQNSGNTIYF,TGCGCCAGCAGCCCCTCCCAGAACTCTGGAAACACCATATATTTT
TRBJ1-2,-,few,TRBV6-5,CASSPGDYGYTF,TGTGCCAGCAGCCCAGGGGACTATGGCTACACCTTC
TRBJ1-5,-,-,TRBV5-5,CASSLGQGSNQPQHF,TGTGCCAGCAGCTTAGGGCAGGGGAGCAATCAGCCCCAGCATTTT
TRBJ1-2,-,once,TRBV9,CASSARPTDFQGDYGYTF,TGTGCCAGCAGCGCGAGACCAACAGACTTCCAAGGGGACTATGGCTACACCTTC
TRBJ1-1,TRBD1,-,TRBV27,CASSLTNGQVNTEAFF,TGTGCCAGCAGTTTGACGAATGGACAGGTGAACACTGAAGCTTTCTTT
TRBJ1-2,-,-,TRBV5-1,CASSLARQGSSGYTF,TGCGCCAGCAGCTTGGCCAGGCAGGGGAGCTCTGGCTACACCTTC
TRBJ2-3,TRBD2,-,TRBV6-5,CASSYRTRGTDTQYF,TGTGCCAGCAGCTATAGGACTAGAGGCACAGATACGCAGTATTTT
TRBJ2-1,TRBD2,few,TRBV7-6,CASSLRTSGLNEQFF,TGTGCCAGCAGCTTACGGACTAGCGGCCTCAATGAGCAGTTCTTC
TRBJ1-2,-,once,TRBV29-1,CKRNPGVSTSNYGYTF,TGCAAGCGTAATCCTGGAGTAAGTACCTCTAACTATGGCTACACCTTC
TRBJ2-5,-,-,TRBV7-2,CASSLARSRQETQYF,TGTGCCAGCAGCTTAGCGAGGTCTCGACAAGAGACCCAGTACTTC
TRBJ2-2,TRBD2,-,TRBV19,CASSPRTSGRGTGELFF,TGTGCCAGTAGCCCCCGGACTAGCGGGAGAGGCACCGGGGAGCTGTTTTTT
TRBJ1-2,-,-,TRBV6-2/TRBV6-3,CASSYSYRANYGYTF,TGTGCCAGCAGTTACTCCTACAGGGCCAACTATGGCTACACCTTC
TRBJ1-6,TRBD1,-,TRBV28,CASSLLTGESSPLHF,TGTGCCAGCAGTTTACTGACAGGGGAGAGTTCACCCCTCCACTTT
TRBJ2-5,TRBD2,-,TRBV5-1,CASSFATSGSFETQYF,TGCGCCAGCAGCTTCGCTACTAGCGGGAGTTTTGAGACCCAGTACTTC
TRBJ2-3,TRBD1,-,TRBV20-1,CSASDRGRGDTQYF,TGCAGTGCTAGTGACAGGGGGCGTGGGGATACGCAGTATTTT
TRBJ2-1,-,-,TRBV5-4,CASSLAGAYNEQFF,TGTGCCAGCAGCTTGGCGGGAGCCTACAATGAGCAGTTCTTC
TRBJ2-7,-,-,TRBV5-1,CASSLGDSPYEQYF,TGCGCCAGCAGCTTGGGCGACAGCCCCTACGAGCAGTACTTC
TRBJ1-5,-,-,TRBV6-5,CASSYGWGRDQPQHF,TGTGCCAGCAGTTACGGTTGGGGGCGAGATCAGCCCCAGCATTTT
TRBJ2-3,-,-,TRBV6-5,CASSYSEPTPDTQYF,TGTGCCAGCAGTTACTCTGAGCCCACCCCAGATACGCAGTATTTT
TRBJ2-1,TRBD2,-,TRBV19,CASTPSTSGINEQFF,TGTGCCAGTACCCCCTCTACTAGCGGGATAAATGAGCAGTTCTTC
TRBJ2-5,TRBD1,-,TRBV29-1,CSVDRGQRETQYF,TGCAGCGTAGACAGGGGGCAACGAGAGACCCAGTACTTC
TRBJ2-6,TRBD2,-,TRBV28,CASSSERGSYGANVLTF,TGTGCCAGCAGTTCGGAGCGGGGGTCATATGGGGCCAACGTCCTGACTTTC
TRBJ2-3,TRBD1,-,TRBV14,CASSLQKSGQGTDTQYF,TGTGCCAGCAGCCTACAGAAATCGGGACAGGGCACAGATACGCAGTATTTT
TRBJ2-1,TRBD2,-,TRBV7-6,CASSLGGGRALDEQFF,TGTGCCAGCAGCTTAGGGGGCGGGAGGGCCTTAGATGAGCAGTTCTTC
TRBJ2-1,-,-,TRBV19,CASSIAGSLGNEQFF,TGTGCCAGTAGTATAGCGGGTAGTCTTGGCAATGAGCAGTTCTTC
TRBJ1-2,-,-,TRBV27,CATGGGRTNYGYTF,TGTGCTACCGGGGGGGGCCGGACTAACTATGGCTACACCTTC